This entry lists 10 T cell receptor beta chains sequenced from one sample in a study of blood T cell repertoires in COVID-19. The protocol was immunoSEQ multiplex PCR, while the TCRdb copy is restricted to in-frame clones and leaves out a portion. The sample yields 150,000 to 200,000 clones, around 93% seen once. The sequenced material came from peripheral blood. Receptors originate from a man between 25 and 39 years old with COVID-19, enrolled during active disease.

The rearrangement links TRBV28 to TRBJ1-2; no clear D. V lost 8 bases and J lost 4, with 5 bases in between. Germline assignment: CDR1 MDHEN and CDR2 SYDVKM. The CDR3 sequence is 10 residues long. The CDR3 DNA reads as TGTGCCAGCTCAGGCTATGGCTACACCTTC. The encoded protein is CASSGYGYTF.

The rearrangement links TRBV6-2 or TRBV6-3 to TRBJ2-7; 8 nucleotides match TRBD1. The CDR3 is made up of 16 amino acids. Germline V gene sequence: CDR1 MNHEY, CDR2 SVGEGT. V trimming: 5 bases; J trimming: 1 base; junction bases outside the gene matches: 10. CDR3 protein: CASSDFTRTGSYEQYF. DNA for the CDR3: TGTGCCAGCAGTGACTTCACACGGACAGGGTCCTACGAGCAGTACTTC.

Only one count was recorded for this clone. The chain employs TRBV16 and TRBJ1-2, with D perhaps TRBD1 (5 bases). This CDR3 contains 13 residues. Germline V gene lookup returns CDR1 KGHSY and CDR2 FQNENV. Trimming left V 4 bases short and J 8 bases short, with 14 bases between. Here the CDR3 DNA reads TGTGCCAGCAGCCCTCGCGGGGGATACGGCTACACCTTC. This translates into CASSPRGGYGYTF.

The V and J genes are TRBV11-2 and TRBJ2-3; 8 bases match TRBD2. J gave up 5 bases and V 4 bases, and 8 bases lay outside the gene matches. CDR3 length: 15 amino acids. CDR1 SGHAT and CDR2 FQNNGV come from the germline V gene. The CDR3 is CASSSITAGVDTQYF. The CDR3, as DNA: TGTGCCAGCAGCTCGATTACAGCGGGGGTAGATACGCAGTATTTT.

V is TRBV27 and J is TRBJ2-7, with 9 bases fitting TRBD1. The germline CDR1 and CDR2 sequences are MNHEY and SMNVEV (reference sequence). The CDR3 has 17 amino acids. The ends lost 2 bases at V and 5 bases at J; junction bases unmatched: 13. The CDR3 sequence is CASSLLTGGRALDEQYF. The CDR3 DNA reads as TGTGCCAGCAGTTTACTGACAGGGGGACGTGCCTTGGACGAGCAGTACTTC.

V and J are TRBV7-8 and TRBJ1-1; tentative D call: TRBD1 (5 bases). V lost 0 bases and J lost 5, with 10 bases in between. This CDR3 spans 14 amino acids. The germline V gene encodes CDR1 SGHVS and CDR2 FQNEAQ. The CDR3 here is CASSLAWGETEAFF. The CDR3 bases are TGTGCCAGCAGCTTAGCGTGGGGGGAAACTGAAGCTTTCTTT.

V gene TRBV4-2 combines with J gene TRBJ2-7; no definite D call. V gave up 0 bases and J gave up 3 bases, with 6 bases separating them. CDR3 length: 13 residues. The germline V gene encodes CDR1 LGHNA and CDR2 YNFKEQ. CDR3 sequence: CASSQDESYEQYF. In DNA, the CDR3 is TGTGCCAGCAGCCAAGATGAGAGCTACGAGCAGTACTTC.

This chain links TRBV4-3 with TRBJ1-2; tentative D call: TRBD1 (5 bases). Germline V lookup: CDR1 LGHNA, CDR2 YSLEER. The length of the CDR3 is 17 residues. V was cut by 4 bases and J by 2 bases, with 20 bases left in between. The CDR3 loop is CASSPHRRGGVNYGYTF. For the CDR3, the DNA is TGCGCCAGCAGCCCCCATCGACGGGGGGGGGTAAACTATGGCTACACCTTC.

The chain couples TRBV6-2 or TRBV6-3 to TRBJ1-4; D possibly corresponds to TRBD1 (5 bases). V shed 5 bases and J shed 4 bases, with 14 bases lying between them. The CDR3 covers 15 residues. Germline assignment: CDR1 MNHEY and CDR2 SVGEGT. The CDR3 nucleotides are TGTGCCAGCAGTATAGACAGAGCTCTTAATGAAAAACTGTTTTTT. Its translation: CASSIDRALNEKLFF.

The chain has TRBV20-1 and TRBJ2-1, with 8 bases lining up with TRBD2. The CDR3 loop spans 15 amino acids. Germline CDR1 reads DFQATT; CDR2 reads SNEGSKA (reference sequence). The V and J ends lost 3 bases and 2 bases, in that order; junction bases with no gene match: 6. This chain's CDR3 is CSASYTGGPYNEQFF. The CDR3 DNA reads TGCAGTGCTAGTTACACGGGAGGGCCCTACAATGAGCAGTTCTTC.